Included here is one T cell receptor beta chain sequence, with context. Its binding antigen is unknown. No much larger clone exists at a distance of one base, and base qualities are not known. Preparation of the library involved the immunoSEQ multiplex PCR assay. For the multiplex PCR, a mixture combining 60 forward primers for TCR Vbeta segments and 13 reverse primers for TCR Jbeta segments was used. Amplification of the CDR3 region of rearranged TCR beta genes was performed with a multiplex PCR assay on genomic DNA. Amplified TCR beta libraries were sequenced as 87-base-pair reads on the Illumina HiSeq System. In the original analysis: A later analysis tallied about 77 million unique TCR beta chains across the 700 or so repertoires, and about 12 million of those chains were shared by two or more donors. To remove PCR and sequencing errors, raw reads were error-corrected and collapsed into unique sequences using a nearest-neighbor algorithm that merged closely related sequences. V, D and J gene segments were assigned by aligning CDR3 sequences to IMGT reference sequences. For a sequence to be retained, at least a six-nucleotide match to both a V gene segment and a J gene segment was required. Rearrangements were classified as productive when the CDR3 lacked stop codons and remained in frame with V and J, and all other rearrangements were classified as non-productive. Following IMGT convention, CDR3 was defined as the stretch from the second conserved V-encoded cysteine to the conserved J-encoded phenylalanine. Sequences without an unambiguous match to a single V gene segment were excluded from the earlier analysis of 587 of the donors. An earlier analysis of just under 600 of the donors called V segments functional above 56.7% productive rearrangements and segregating when the between-donor standard deviation exceeded 5%. A statistical classification framework was built for diagnosing cytomegalovirus status from the catalog of TCR beta chain sequences. In a later analysis, V and J genes were assigned by comparing TCR nucleotide sequences against IMGT/GENE-DB human TR gene sequences. A later analysis assigned CDR3 sequences and most-parsimonious VDJ recombination scenarios with the TCRdist pipeline. A later analysis defined each TCR beta chain by its CDR3 amino acid sequence plus V-gene family, and excluded reads lacking a unique V-gene family. A later analysis removed nearly 600 highly shared, low-generation-probability nucleotide sequences to deal with suspected cross-contamination and a sequencing artifact. In a later analysis, a clonal expansion index for each public chain was calculated from normalized within-repertoire ranks of inferred template counts. Generation probabilities in a later analysis came from a VDJ recombination model fitted to out-of-frame rearrangements, and those results were checked against IGoR. In a later analysis, TCR-TCR, TCR-HLA and TCR-CMV co-occurrence was scored with hypergeometric tests, and a repertoire-size bias correction was applied to TCR pairs. False discovery rates were estimated in a later analysis by permuting HLA or CMV assignments 20 times. In a later analysis, co-occurring TCRs were grouped using DBSCAN, and TCRdist sequence similarity was added for clustering within HLA-allele-positive subsets. For co-occurrence clustering, repertoires with fewer than 30,000 or more than 120,000 public chains were excluded, along with five repertoires with anomalous nucleotide sharing. Drawn from immuneACCESS, this table holds only the in-frame rearrangements with V and J called that TCRdb kept. Clones are partly lost; checked studies trace under half to an unresolved V gene and leave the rest unexplained. V, J and clone size are taken as reported in that table, and D and trimming were inferred from the DNA itself. The table for this sample lists under 95,000 clones; 7.6% of them were counted only once. The ten largest clonotypes hold under 3% of the sample.

Its CDR3 holds 12 amino acids, cysteine through phenylalanine. Only the CDR3 part of the read is kept: 36 bases, read in frame from the first base. In the germline V gene (reference sequence), CDR1 corresponds to GTSNPN and CDR2 to SVGIG. V sheds 4 bases and J sheds 5 bases, leaving 11 bases between their ends. This sample is part of a study of cytomegalovirus exposure and HLA in healthy donors (dated by TCRdb to 2016 to 2017). Broadly, across the study: An earlier analysis of under 600 of the donors reported 250 to 350 Gb of sequence data and some 100 million unique TCR beta sequences from about 180 million T cells. Along with the approximately 700-subject first cohort, a separate validation cohort of around 110 different subjects was used. In a later genetic analysis, genome-wide SNP genotypes for about 60% of the 666 donors were used, and that subset was treated as a discovery cohort. Typing coverage differed by locus: A, B, C, DRB1 and DQB1 were typed in about 629-640 donors, DQA1 in roughly 510, DPA1 in nearly 610, and DPB1 in 450 to 490. To predict cytomegalovirus infection status, the study brought together high-throughput TCR immunosequencing, statistical association of individual TCRs with disease status, and machine learning. The study used immunosequencing to profile the T cell repertoires of hundreds of subjects and linked those repertoires to cytomegalovirus serostatus. The genetic ancestry cluster associated with self-reported Caucasian donors included about four fifths of the 350 to 500 genotyped donors. Rather than using new phenotypic data, the later analysis identified candidate immune exposures from TCR beta sequences and from how often those sequences occurred across donors. Among about 390 genotyped donors of the cohort, an average of around 240,000 unique TCR beta nucleotide sequences were sequenced per donor, roughly 18% of them non-productive. Five DR-DQ haplotypes were treated as single units for association and clustering because of strong linkage in the cohort. In a later analysis, previously published TCR beta repertoires from several hundred donors were re-analyzed and high-resolution HLA genotyping was added so that TCR occurrence patterns could be studied. HLA typing included class I and class II loci at four-digit resolution. Every repertoire in the discovery cohort had been generated on one and the same sequencing platform. In an earlier analysis of roughly 580 of the donors, high-throughput TCR beta sequencing was used to judge whether each TCR beta V gene segment behaved as functional or pseudogenic. Donor age, sex, ethnicity and CMV serostatus were compiled together with the repertoire data. Roughly 300 gigabases of sequencing data and around 90 million unique TCR sequences made up an early release that covered about 640 HLA-typed donors. The study aimed to test whether cataloging public T cell receptors could reveal signatures of past pathogen exposure.

The cohort comprised more than 550 healthy bone marrow donors. All cohort members were sampled while nominally healthy, although unrecorded immune exposures were likely present. The donor was CMV seronegative and belonged to the group of 352 seronegative cohort members. A peripheral blood sample was collected from each donor, and TCR beta sequencing was performed on peripheral blood mononuclear cells. The Qiagen DNeasy Blood Extraction Kit was used to extract genomic DNA from the blood cell samples. Results the study describes overall, beyond this receptor: In an earlier analysis of 587 of the donors, most TCR beta V segments appeared in productive rearrangements about 87% or about 30% of the time, broadly matching IMGT annotations. Roughly uniform sequencing depth across donors was assumed in presence/absence analyses, although this assumption may not hold. In a later analysis, more than 15,000 TCR beta sequences were associated with specific HLA alleles at a false discovery rate of 0.05. In a later analysis, most CMV-associated TCR beta chains were found to appear HLA-restricted, with HLA associations seemingly driven largely by CMV exposure. Cytomegalovirus status was reported to be diagnosed by the classifier with high specificity and sensitivity in both the original and validation cohorts. Because the 87-base-pair reads could not distinguish some IMGT-functional V segments, including TRBV6-2 and TRBV6-3, those segments were excluded. In a later analysis, several top co-occurrence clusters were reported to appear linked to parvovirus B19, influenza, CMV and Epstein-Barr virus. According to a later analysis, TCR association rates differed among HLA loci, with DRB1 alleles showing the most associated TCRs and HLA-C alleles showing the fewest. The earlier analysis of fewer than 750 of the donors excluded some 15 rarely observed V segments, including chromosome 9 orphons, because counts were too low. Linkage disequilibrium might explain the correlated functional status among segregating V segments, but an unknown experimental factor could not be excluded. A few of the identified cytomegalovirus-associated TCR beta chains were confirmed in vitro to be specific for cytomegalovirus antigens. For the cohort, immune exposure information was limited to CMV serostatus. In this cohort, only TCR beta chains were sequenced, and detectable features were limited by the absence of alpha or paired-chain data. In a later analysis, HLA-associated TCR beta chains showed more clonal expansion and lower generation probabilities than non-associated chains that were equally common. When HLA alleles, especially DR and DQ, strongly co-occurred, attributing TCR associations to individual alleles was difficult. A later genetic analysis associated a missense DCLRE1C variant with V-gene and J-gene trimming of TCR beta chains, and an independent cohort replicated the association. A cluster of highly shared sequence variants was judged likely to be a technical artifact of the sequencing pipeline. According to a later genetic analysis, donors in an Asian-associated ancestry cluster had fewer N-insertions in productive TCRs than the approximately 700-donor mean. Most TCR sequences were observed very rarely across donors, whereas some public TCRs were present in many individuals. Because HLA typing was unavailable for some donors at each locus, only the typed subset was used in association tests. In the study, around 160 TCR beta chains were listed as associated with cytomegalovirus. A further reported finding was that TCR beta sequences accurately predicted the HLA-A and HLA-B alleles for most subjects in the first cohort. The authors suggested that the approach could potentially be generalized to other disease states and immunological phenotypes.

This clonotype was sampled from a man in his fifties in good health and CMV-seronegative. The chain is made from TRBV30 and TRBJ2-5; the D gene is possibly TRBD1, with 5 bases matching. The specimen was PBMCs. Here the CDR3 is given as CAWTRVGETQYF. The DNA sequence reads TGTGCCTGGACCAGGGTCGGTGAGACCCAGTACTTC.